This T cell receptor beta chain was captured in a study of identical twins. Germline V lookup: CDR1 PRHDT, CDR2 FYEKMQ (reference sequence). Deletions cut 2 bases from V and 4 bases from J, with 17 bases between. The CDR3 covers 16 residues. cDNA carried unique molecular identifiers, and a universal primer site was added by template switching. One entry per CDR3 protein results from TCRdb running MiXCR on the 5' RACE reads. Altogether hundreds of thousands of distinct CDR3 sequences are present, roughly a tenth being singletons, with the ten largest covering around 5%. The chain recombines TRBV13 with TRBJ2-5; D is possibly TRBD2 (7 bases). The TCR originated in a woman under 30 in good health. The sample taken for sequencing was memory (CD45RO+) T cells sorted from blood. CDR3 sequence reads: CASSLHGGGLLETQYF. For the CDR3, the DNA is TGTGCCAGCAGCTTACACGGCGGGGGCCTCTTAGAGACCCAGTACTTC.